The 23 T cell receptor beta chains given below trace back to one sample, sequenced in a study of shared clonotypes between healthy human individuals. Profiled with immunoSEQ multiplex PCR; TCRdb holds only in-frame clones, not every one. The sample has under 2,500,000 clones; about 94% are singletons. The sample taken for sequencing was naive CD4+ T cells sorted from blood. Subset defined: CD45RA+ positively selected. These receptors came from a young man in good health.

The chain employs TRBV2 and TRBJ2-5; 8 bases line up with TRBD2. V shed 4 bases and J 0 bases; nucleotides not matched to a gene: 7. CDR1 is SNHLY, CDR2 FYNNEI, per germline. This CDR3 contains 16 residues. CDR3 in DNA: TGTGCCAGCAGTGCCTTGCCGGGAGGGAACCAAGAGACCCAGTACTTC. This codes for CASSALPGGNQETQYF.

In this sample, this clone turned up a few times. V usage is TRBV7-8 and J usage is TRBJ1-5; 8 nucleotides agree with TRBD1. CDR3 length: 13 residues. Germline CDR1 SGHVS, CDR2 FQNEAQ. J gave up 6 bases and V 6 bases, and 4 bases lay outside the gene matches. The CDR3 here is CASSYTGGQPQHF. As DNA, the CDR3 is TGTGCCAGCAGTTATACAGGGGGTCAGCCCCAGCATTTT.

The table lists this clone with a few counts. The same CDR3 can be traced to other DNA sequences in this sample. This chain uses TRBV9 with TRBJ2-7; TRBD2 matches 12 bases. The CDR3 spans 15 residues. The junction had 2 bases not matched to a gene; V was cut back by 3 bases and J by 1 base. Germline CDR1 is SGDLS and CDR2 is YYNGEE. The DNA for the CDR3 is TGTGCCAGCAGCGCCGGGACTAGCGGGTCCTACGAGCAGTACTTC. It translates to CASSAGTSGSYEQYF.

The CDR3 loop reads CASSATGWSGYTF. CDR3 DNA sequence: TGTGCCAGCAGCGCCACAGGGTGGAGTGGCTACACCTTC. This sequence joins TRBV6-1 and TRBJ1-2, with a tentative D call TRBD1 (6 bases). Germline V gives CDR1 MNHNS, CDR2 SASEGT. Trimming stripped 6 bases from V and 7 bases from J, with 15 bases between. The length of the CDR3 is 13 residues.

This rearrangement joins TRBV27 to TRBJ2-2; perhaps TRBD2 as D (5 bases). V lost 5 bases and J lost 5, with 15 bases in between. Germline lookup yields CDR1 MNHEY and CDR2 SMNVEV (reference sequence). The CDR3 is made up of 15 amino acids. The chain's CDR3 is CASSHRAGKTGELFF. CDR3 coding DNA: TGTGCCAGCAGTCACCGGGCCGGGAAGACCGGGGAGCTGTTTTTT.

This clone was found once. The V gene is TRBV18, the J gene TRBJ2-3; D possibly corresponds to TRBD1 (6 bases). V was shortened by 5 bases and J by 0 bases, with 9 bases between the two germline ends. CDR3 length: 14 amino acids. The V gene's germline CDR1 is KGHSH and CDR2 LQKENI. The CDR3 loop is CASSRTDSTDTQYF. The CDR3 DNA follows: TGTGCCAGCTCAAGGACAGATAGCACAGATACGCAGTATTTT. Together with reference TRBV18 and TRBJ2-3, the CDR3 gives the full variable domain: NAGVMQNPRHLVRRRGQEARLRCSPMKGHSHVYWYRQLPEEGLKFMVYLQKENIIDESGMPKERFSAEFPKEGPSILRIQQVVRGDSAAYFCASSRTDSTDTQYFGPGTRLTVL.

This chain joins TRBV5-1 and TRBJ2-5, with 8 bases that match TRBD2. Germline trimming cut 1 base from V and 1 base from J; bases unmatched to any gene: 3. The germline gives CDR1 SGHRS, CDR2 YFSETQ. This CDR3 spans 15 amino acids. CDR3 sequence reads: CASSLTSGTQETQYF. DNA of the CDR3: TGCGCCAGCAGCTTGACTAGCGGCACCCAAGAGACCCAGTACTTC.

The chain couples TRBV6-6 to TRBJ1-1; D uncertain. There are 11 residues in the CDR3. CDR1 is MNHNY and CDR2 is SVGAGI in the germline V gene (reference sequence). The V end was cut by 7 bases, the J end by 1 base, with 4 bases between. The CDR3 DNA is TGTGCCAGCACACAGAACACTGAAGCTTTCTTT. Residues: CASTQNTEAFF.

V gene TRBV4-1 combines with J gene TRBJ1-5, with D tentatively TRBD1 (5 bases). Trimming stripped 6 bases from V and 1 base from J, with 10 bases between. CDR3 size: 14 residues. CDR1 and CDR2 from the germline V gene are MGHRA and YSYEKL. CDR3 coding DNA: TGCGCCAGCAGTTCTGGGGCGAGCAATCAGCCCCAGCATTTT. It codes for CASSSGASNQPQHF.

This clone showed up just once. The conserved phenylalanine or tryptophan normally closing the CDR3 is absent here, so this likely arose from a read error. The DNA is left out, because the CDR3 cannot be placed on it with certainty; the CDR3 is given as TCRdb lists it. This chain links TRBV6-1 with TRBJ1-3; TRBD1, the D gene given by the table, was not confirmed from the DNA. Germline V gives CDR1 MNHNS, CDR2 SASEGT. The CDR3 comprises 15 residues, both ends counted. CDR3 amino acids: CASKRGQDRGLFMKV.

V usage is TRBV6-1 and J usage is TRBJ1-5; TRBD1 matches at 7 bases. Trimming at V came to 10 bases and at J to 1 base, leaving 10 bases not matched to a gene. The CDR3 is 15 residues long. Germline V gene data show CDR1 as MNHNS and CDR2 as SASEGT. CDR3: CAIRTGGISNQPQHF. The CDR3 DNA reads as TGTGCCATCAGGACAGGTGGGATAAGCAATCAGCCCCAGCATTTT.

In DNA, the CDR3 is TGCGCCAGCAGCTTTCGCCAGTATCCAGGTACGCAGTATTTT. Residues: CASSFRQYPGTQYF. The genes are TRBV5-1 and TRBJ2-3; D is undetermined. The CDR3 consists of 14 residues. Trimming pared 2 bases from V and 8 bases from J, leaving 15 bases between. Germline V CDR1 and CDR2: SGHRS, YFSETQ.

The CDR3 nucleotides read TGTGCCAGCCACCGGGACACCGACACCGGGGAGCTGTTTTTT. This sequence encodes CASHRDTDTGELFF. The chain joins TRBV6-5 to TRBJ2-2, with D maybe TRBD1 (6 bases). The CDR3 has 14 amino acids. Germline lookup yields CDR1 MNHEY and CDR2 SVGAGI. Trimming shortened V by 8 bases and J by 3 bases, and 13 bases separated the two germline ends.

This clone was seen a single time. For the CDR3, the DNA is TGTGCCAGCAGTTTATCCGACGACAGGTTTAAAAGCTCCTACGAGCAGTACTTC. This gives the protein CASSLSDDRFKSSYEQYF. This sequence joins TRBV28 and TRBJ2-7; possibly TRBD1 for D (6 bases). Germline V gene lookup returns CDR1 MDHEN and CDR2 SYDVKM. CDR3 length: 18 amino acids. Trimming pared 1 base from V and 0 bases from J, leaving 19 bases between.

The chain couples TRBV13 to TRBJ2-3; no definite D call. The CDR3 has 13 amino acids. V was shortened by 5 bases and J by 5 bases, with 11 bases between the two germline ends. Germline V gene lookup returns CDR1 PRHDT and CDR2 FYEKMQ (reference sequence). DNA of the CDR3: TGTGCCAGCAGCCCGCGACTGCTAGATACGCAGTATTTT. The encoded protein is CASSPRLLDTQYF.

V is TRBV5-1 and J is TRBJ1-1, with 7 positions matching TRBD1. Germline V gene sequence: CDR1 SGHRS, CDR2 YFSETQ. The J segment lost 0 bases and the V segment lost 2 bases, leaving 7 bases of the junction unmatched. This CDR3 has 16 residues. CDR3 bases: TGCGCCAGCAGCTTTACTTCAGGGGGACTGAACACTGAAGCTTTCTTT. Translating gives CASSFTSGGLNTEAFF.

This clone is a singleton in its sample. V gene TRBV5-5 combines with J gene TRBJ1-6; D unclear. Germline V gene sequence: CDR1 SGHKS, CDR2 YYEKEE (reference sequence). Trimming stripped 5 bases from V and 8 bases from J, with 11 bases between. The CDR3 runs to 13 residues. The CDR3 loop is CASSELPDSPLHF. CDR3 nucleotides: TGTGCCAGCAGTGAACTACCCGATTCACCCCTCCACTTT.

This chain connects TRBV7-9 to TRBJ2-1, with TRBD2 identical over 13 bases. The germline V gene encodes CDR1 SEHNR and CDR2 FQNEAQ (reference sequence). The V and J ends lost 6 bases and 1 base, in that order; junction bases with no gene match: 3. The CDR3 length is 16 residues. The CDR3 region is CASRTSGGASYNEQFF. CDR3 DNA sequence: TGTGCCAGCAGAACTAGCGGGGGGGCGTCCTACAATGAGCAGTTCTTC.

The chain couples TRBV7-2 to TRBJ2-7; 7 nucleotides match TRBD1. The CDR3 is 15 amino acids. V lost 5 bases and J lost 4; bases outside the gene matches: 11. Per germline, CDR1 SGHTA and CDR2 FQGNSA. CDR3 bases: TGTGCCAGCAGCCCGAGGGGGCAGGGTAGGTACGAGCAGTACTTC. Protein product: CASSPRGQGRYEQYF.

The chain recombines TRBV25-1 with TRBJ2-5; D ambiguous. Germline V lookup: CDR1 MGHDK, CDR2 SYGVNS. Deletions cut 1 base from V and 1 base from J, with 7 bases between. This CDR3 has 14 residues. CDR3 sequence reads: CASSEFKLQETQYF. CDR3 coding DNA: TGTGCCAGCAGTGAATTTAAACTCCAAGAGACCCAGTACTTC.

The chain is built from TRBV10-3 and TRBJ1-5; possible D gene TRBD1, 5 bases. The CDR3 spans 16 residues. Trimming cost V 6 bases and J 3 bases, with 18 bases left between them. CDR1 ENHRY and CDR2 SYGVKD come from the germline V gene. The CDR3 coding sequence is TGTGCCATCAGGGACGAACCCGGGGGGGACAATCAGCCCCAGCATTTT. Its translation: CAIRDEPGGDNQPQHF.

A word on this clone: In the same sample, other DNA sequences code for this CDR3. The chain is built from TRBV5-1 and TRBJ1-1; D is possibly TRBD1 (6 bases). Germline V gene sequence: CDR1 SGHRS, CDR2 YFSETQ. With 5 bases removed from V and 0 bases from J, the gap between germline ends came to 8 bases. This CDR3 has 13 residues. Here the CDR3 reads CASSGQMNTEAFF. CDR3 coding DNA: TGCGCCAGCAGTGGACAGATGAACACTGAAGCTTTCTTT. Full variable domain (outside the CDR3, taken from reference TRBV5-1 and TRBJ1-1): KAGVTQTPRYLIKTRGQQVTLSCSPISGHRSVSWYQQTPGQGLQFLFEYFSETQRNKGNFPGRFSGRQFSNSRSEMNVSTLELGDSALYLCASSGQMNTEAFFGQGTRLTVV.

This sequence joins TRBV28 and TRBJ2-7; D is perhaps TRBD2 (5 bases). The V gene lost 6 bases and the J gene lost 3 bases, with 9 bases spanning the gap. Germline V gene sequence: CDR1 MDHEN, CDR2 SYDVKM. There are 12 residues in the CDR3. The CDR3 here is CASRRADYEQYF. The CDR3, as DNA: TGTGCCAGCAGGCGGGCAGACTACGAGCAGTACTTC.